This passage covers 3 T cell receptor beta chains from one sample sequenced in a study of blood T cells in healthy people across ages. The authors ran a second PCR of about 6 to 11 cycles using a sample-barcoded 5' primer and a J-beta primer mix. TCRdb reprocessed the 5' RACE reads with MiXCR, giving one entry per CDR3 protein. There are roughly 2 million distinct CDR3 sequences in the sample; around half occur only once, and more than 2% lies in the top ten. Sequencing was done on a sample of blood. These receptors were taken from a woman in her thirties or forties in good health.

The rearrangement joins TRBV18 to TRBJ2-7, with 7 bases identical to TRBD1. The CDR3 extends over 14 amino acids. CDR1 KGHSH and CDR2 LQKENI come from the germline V gene. J was trimmed by 4 bases and V by 3 bases; bases with no gene match: 6. Here the CDR3 reads CASSPDRTGYEQYF. In nucleotides, the CDR3 is TGTGCCAGCTCACCCGACCGGACAGGTTACGAGCAGTACTTC.

The chain links TRBV27 to TRBJ2-4, with 9 bases aligning to TRBD2. This CDR3 comprises 16 residues. After removal of 6 bases from V and 3 bases from J, the junction contained 9 bases not matched to a gene. Germline V gene sequence: CDR1 MNHEY, CDR2 SMNVEV (reference sequence). The CDR3 nucleotides read TGTGCCAGCAGCTACGCGGGGGGGGAGGGCAAAAACATTCAGTACTTC. Its translation: CASSYAGGEGKNIQYF.

There are a few counts of this clonotype. The chain is built from TRBV4-3 and TRBJ2-5; D is tentatively TRBD1 or TRBD2 (6 bases each). Germline V gene lookup returns CDR1 LGHNA and CDR2 YSLEER. V dropped 0 bases and J dropped 3 bases, with 14 bases sitting between them. The CDR3 runs to 16 residues. The CDR3 nucleotides read TGCGCCAGCAGCCAAGATAAAGGGGGGCTGAAAGAGACCCAGTACTTC. Translated: CASSQDKGGLKETQYF.